A selection of T cell receptor beta chains follows, all from one sample in a study of early T cells in non-severe SARS-CoV-2 infection. MiXCR was run by TCRdb on the 5' RACE reads, yielding one entry per CDR3 protein. The table has about 33,000 distinct CDR3 sequences, 5% to 6% seen once. Sequencing was carried out using whole blood. The source of these receptors is an adult who was a healthcare worker with PCR-confirmed SARS-CoV-2 infection or an uninfected control (not recorded which). Both conserved end residues are part of each CDR3. Fields, in order: V gene, J gene, D gene, clone size, CDR3 DNA, CDR3 protein. A D gene is named only where the DNA matches it firmly. Clone sizes are given selectively: once, few, many, or a class where the clone is expanded.

v_call: TRBV5-4
j_call: TRBJ1-1
d_call: -
clone_size: many
cdr3_nt: TGTGCCAGCAGCCCAGACAGAGTTAACACTGAAGCTTTCTTT
cdr3_aa: CASSPDRVNTEAFF

v_call: TRBV5-4
j_call: TRBJ2-3
d_call: -
clone_size: many
cdr3_nt: TGTGCCAGCAGCTTTGATGGGGGCCTGGGAGATACGCAGTATTTT
cdr3_aa: CASSFDGGLGDTQYF

v_call: TRBV19
j_call: TRBJ1-5
d_call: -
clone_size: many
cdr3_nt: TGTGCCAGTAGTCCGGGACCTTATAGCAATCAGCCCCAGCATTTT
cdr3_aa: CASSPGPYSNQPQHF

v_call: TRBV3-1
j_call: TRBJ1-6
d_call: -
clone_size: -
cdr3_nt: TGTGCCAGCAGCCGCTGGAAGGGGGTGAGCTCCTATAATTCACCCCTCCACTTT
cdr3_aa: CASSRWKGVSSYNSPLHF

v_call: TRBV9
j_call: TRBJ2-6
d_call: -
clone_size: few
cdr3_nt: TGTGCCAGCAGCGTAGGAGGGGCCGGGGCCAACGTCCTGACTTTC
cdr3_aa: CASSVGGAGANVLTF

v_call: TRBV10-1
j_call: TRBJ1-1
d_call: -
clone_size: many
cdr3_nt: TGCGCCAGCAGTGATAGGGGTTTTACTGAAGCTTTCTTT
cdr3_aa: CASSDRGFTEAFF

v_call: TRBV29-1
j_call: TRBJ2-1
d_call: TRBD1
clone_size: many
cdr3_nt: TGCAGCGTTGAGGGGCTGGACAGGGAACCCAATGAGCAGTTCTTC
cdr3_aa: CSVEGLDREPNEQFF

v_call: TRBV18
j_call: TRBJ2-1
d_call: TRBD1
clone_size: few
cdr3_nt: TGTGCCAGCTCACGGGGGACAGGGAATGAGCAGTTCTTC
cdr3_aa: CASSRGTGNEQFF

v_call: TRBV6-5
j_call: TRBJ2-2
d_call: -
clone_size: many
cdr3_nt: TGTGCCAGCAGCCTAGGGGGGCGGGAGCTGTTTTTT
cdr3_aa: CASSLGGRELFF

v_call: TRBV6-1
j_call: TRBJ2-7
d_call: -
clone_size: many
cdr3_nt: TGTGCCAGCAGTGAAGCGACCGGACAACAGTACTTC
cdr3_aa: CASSEATGQQYF

v_call: TRBV5-6
j_call: TRBJ2-3
d_call: TRBD1
clone_size: -
cdr3_nt: TGTGCCAGCAGCTTGTTTACGGACAGGGTAATAACAGATACGCAGTATTTT
cdr3_aa: CASSLFTDRVITDTQYF

v_call: TRBV5-6
j_call: TRBJ1-1
d_call: -
clone_size: few
cdr3_nt: TGTGCCAGCAGTTTGAGGACCGTCCAGACGTACGGGGCTTTCTTT
cdr3_aa: CASSLRTVQTYGAFF

v_call: TRBV5-1
j_call: TRBJ2-7
d_call: TRBD1
clone_size: many
cdr3_nt: TGCGCCAGCAGCTTGGGTGAAGGACAGGCGCTTACCTACGAGCAGTACTTC
cdr3_aa: CASSLGEGQALTYEQYF

v_call: TRBV20-1
j_call: TRBJ2-5
d_call: TRBD1
clone_size: few
cdr3_nt: TGCAGTGCTAGAGATTGGGGGACAGATCAAGAGACCCAGTACTTC
cdr3_aa: CSARDWGTDQETQYF

v_call: TRBV2
j_call: TRBJ1-1
d_call: -
clone_size: many
cdr3_nt: TGTGCCACCACTTTCAGGGGATCGAACACTGAAGCTTTCTTT
cdr3_aa: CATTFRGSNTEAFF

v_call: TRBV12-3/TRBV12-4
j_call: TRBJ2-3
d_call: -
clone_size: many
cdr3_nt: TGTGCCAGCACCCTGGGAGGGGGAATCACAGATACGCAGTATTTT
cdr3_aa: CASTLGGGITDTQYF

v_call: TRBV28
j_call: TRBJ2-6
d_call: -
clone_size: many
cdr3_nt: TGTGCCAGCAGTAGGCAGTTCCTCTCTGGGGCCAACGTCCTGACTTTC
cdr3_aa: CASSRQFLSGANVLTF

v_call: TRBV2
j_call: TRBJ2-1
d_call: -
clone_size: -
cdr3_nt: TGTGCCAGCGGTCAGGACATCTACAATGAGCAGTTCTTC
cdr3_aa: CASGQDIYNEQFF

v_call: TRBV2
j_call: TRBJ1-5
d_call: -
clone_size: -
cdr3_nt: TGTGCCAGCAGTGCCGACAGGAGCACTCAGCCCCAGCATTTT
cdr3_aa: CASSADRSTQPQHF

v_call: TRBV5-6
j_call: TRBJ2-2
d_call: -
clone_size: -
cdr3_nt: TGTGCCAGCAGAAATACGGGGAACACCGGGGAGCTGTTTTTT
cdr3_aa: CASRNTGNTGELFF

v_call: TRBV7-6
j_call: TRBJ2-2
d_call: TRBD1
clone_size: -
cdr3_nt: TGTGCCAGCAGCCACGGGTCCAGGGGGCAAGGTGGCGGGGAGCTGTTTTTT
cdr3_aa: CASSHGSRGQGGGELFF

v_call: TRBV5-4
j_call: TRBJ2-5
d_call: TRBD1
clone_size: many
cdr3_nt: TGTGCCAGCAGCTTGTGGACAGGGGGGAAGACCCAGTACTTC
cdr3_aa: CASSLWTGGKTQYF

v_call: TRBV20-1
j_call: TRBJ2-5
d_call: -
clone_size: -
cdr3_nt: TGCAGTGCCTCACCGGATCAAGAGACCCAGTACTTC
cdr3_aa: CSASPDQETQYF

v_call: TRBV11-2
j_call: TRBJ2-3
d_call: -
clone_size: -
cdr3_nt: TGTGCCAGCAGCTTAGTGGGCCGGGCTACGCAGTATTTT
cdr3_aa: CASSLVGRATQYF

v_call: TRBV12-3/TRBV12-4
j_call: TRBJ1-6
d_call: TRBD1
clone_size: many
cdr3_nt: TGTGCCAGCAGCCCCGGGACAGGGGCCCTTGTTCCCCTCCACTTT
cdr3_aa: CASSPGTGALVPLHF

v_call: TRBV11-2
j_call: TRBJ2-3
d_call: TRBD2
clone_size: many
cdr3_nt: TGTGCCAGCAGCTTCCGCGGACTAGCGGGGCCCCCAGATACGCAGTATTTT
cdr3_aa: CASSFRGLAGPPDTQYF

v_call: TRBV2
j_call: TRBJ1-1
d_call: -
clone_size: many
cdr3_nt: TGTGCCAGCAGTAGCGTCTTCACTGAAGCTTTCTTT
cdr3_aa: CASSSVFTEAFF

v_call: TRBV18
j_call: TRBJ1-4
d_call: TRBD1
clone_size: many
cdr3_nt: TGTGCCAGCTCACCGAGACAGGGCCGGGAGGAAAAACTGTTTTTT
cdr3_aa: CASSPRQGREEKLFF

v_call: TRBV9
j_call: TRBJ1-6
d_call: TRBD1
clone_size: few
cdr3_nt: TGTGCCAGCAGGGCTCAGGGGGGTGATAATTCACCCCTCCACTTT
cdr3_aa: CASRAQGGDNSPLHF

v_call: TRBV29-1
j_call: TRBJ1-1
d_call: -
clone_size: many
cdr3_nt: TGCAGCGTTGAAAGTGGGGGCACTGAAGCTTTCTTT
cdr3_aa: CSVESGGTEAFF

v_call: TRBV12-3/TRBV12-4
j_call: TRBJ2-3
d_call: TRBD2
clone_size: many
cdr3_nt: TGTGCCAGCAGTTTAGGTCTAGCGGGGGGCGCTAGCACAGATACGCAGTATTTT
cdr3_aa: CASSLGLAGGASTDTQYF

v_call: TRBV5-4
j_call: TRBJ2-3
d_call: TRBD1
clone_size: few
cdr3_nt: TGTGCCAGCAGCTCAAACCCGGGACAGGGGGTCACAGATACGCAGTATTTT
cdr3_aa: CASSSNPGQGVTDTQYF

v_call: TRBV11-2
j_call: TRBJ2-3
d_call: TRBD2
clone_size: many
cdr3_nt: TGTGCCAGCAGCTTACTACTAGCGACTTATAGCACAGATACGCAGTATTTT
cdr3_aa: CASSLLLATYSTDTQYF

v_call: TRBV11-2
j_call: TRBJ2-5
d_call: TRBD1
clone_size: -
cdr3_nt: TGTGCCAGCAGGACAGGGCCGTACCAAGAGACCCAGTACTTC
cdr3_aa: CASRTGPYQETQYF

v_call: TRBV11-2
j_call: TRBJ1-2
d_call: -
clone_size: many
cdr3_nt: TGTGCCAGCAGCTCAATTTTCCCCTCTGCGGACTATGGCTACACCTTC
cdr3_aa: CASSSIFPSADYGYTF

v_call: TRBV14
j_call: TRBJ2-3
d_call: TRBD2
clone_size: many
cdr3_nt: TGTGCCAGCAGCCAAGGACTAGCGGGGTTGACAGATACGCAGTATTTT
cdr3_aa: CASSQGLAGLTDTQYF

v_call: TRBV30
j_call: TRBJ1-4
d_call: -
clone_size: few
cdr3_nt: TGTGCCTGGAGTGAAGGGATATCAACTAATGAAAAACTGTTTTTT
cdr3_aa: CAWSEGISTNEKLFF

v_call: TRBV7-8
j_call: TRBJ1-1
d_call: -
clone_size: many
cdr3_nt: TGTGCCAGCAGCTTAAGTTCGGGGGGAGTTATGGACACTGAAGCTTTCTTT
cdr3_aa: CASSLSSGGVMDTEAFF

v_call: TRBV3-1
j_call: TRBJ1-6
d_call: TRBD1
clone_size: few
cdr3_nt: TGTGCCAGCAGCCCGCCGGGACAGGGAAATTCACCCCTCCACTTT
cdr3_aa: CASSPPGQGNSPLHF

v_call: TRBV29-1
j_call: TRBJ2-7
d_call: -
clone_size: many
cdr3_nt: TGCAGCGTTTTGGCAAACTCACCCTACGAGCAGTACTTC
cdr3_aa: CSVLANSPYEQYF

v_call: TRBV11-2
j_call: TRBJ2-1
d_call: TRBD2
clone_size: few
cdr3_nt: TGTGCCAGCAGCTACTCGGTAGCGGGGGGAGATGAGCAGTTCTTC
cdr3_aa: CASSYSVAGGDEQFF

v_call: TRBV7-2
j_call: TRBJ2-1
d_call: -
clone_size: -
cdr3_nt: TGTGCCAGCAGCTTAACCCCTGGGCGTGGGGAGCAGTTCTTC
cdr3_aa: CASSLTPGRGEQFF

v_call: TRBV7-2
j_call: TRBJ2-3
d_call: TRBD2
clone_size: -
cdr3_nt: TGTGCCAGCAGCTTGACTAGCGGGGGAGATACGCAGTATTTT
cdr3_aa: CASSLTSGGDTQYF

v_call: TRBV29-1
j_call: TRBJ1-2
d_call: -
clone_size: -
cdr3_nt: TGCAGCGTTTGGGAGAACTCCTATGGCTACACCTTC
cdr3_aa: CSVWENSYGYTF